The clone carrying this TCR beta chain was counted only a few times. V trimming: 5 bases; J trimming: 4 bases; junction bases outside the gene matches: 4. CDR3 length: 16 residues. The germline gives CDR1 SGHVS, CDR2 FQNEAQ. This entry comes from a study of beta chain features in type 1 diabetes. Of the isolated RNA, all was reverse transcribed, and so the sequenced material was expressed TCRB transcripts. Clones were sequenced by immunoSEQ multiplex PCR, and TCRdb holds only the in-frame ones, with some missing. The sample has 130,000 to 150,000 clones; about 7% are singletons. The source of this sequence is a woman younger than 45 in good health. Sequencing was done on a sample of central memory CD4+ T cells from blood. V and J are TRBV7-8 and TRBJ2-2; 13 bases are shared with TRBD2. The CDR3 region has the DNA TGTGCCAGCAGCCCCGGACTAGCGGGAGTCACCGGGGAGCTGTTTTTT. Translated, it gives CASSPGLAGVTGELFF.